A selection of T cell receptor beta chains follows, all from one sample in a study of cytomegalovirus exposure and HLA in healthy donors. Sequencing used immunoSEQ multiplex PCR; TCRdb keeps in-frame clones, though not all of them. Found here are roughly 62,000 clones; the top ten clones hold approximately 2%. The sample consisted of PBMCs. The receptors were gathered from a woman under 30 in good health and CMV-seronegative. The CDR3 runs from the conserved cysteine through the conserved F or W. D genes are given only for firm matches.

J: TRBJ1-6; V: TRBV6-5; D: TRBD1; DNA: TGTGCCAGCAGATCTCAAGGACAGGCTGATTCACCCCTCCACTTT; CDR3: CASRSQGQADSPLHF
J: TRBJ1-6; V: TRBV18; D: .; DNA: TGTGCCAGCTCACCAAGGACTGCTTATAATTCACCCCTCCACTTT; CDR3: CASSPRTAYNSPLHF
J: TRBJ1-2; V: TRBV5-6; D: .; DNA: TGTGCCAGCAGCCTACAAGCCCGGGACTATGGCTACACCTTC; CDR3: CASSLQARDYGYTF
J: TRBJ2-1; V: TRBV5-6; D: TRBD2; DNA: TGTGCCAGCAGCTTGGTTGCTAGCGGAGAGCAGTTCTTC; CDR3: CASSLVASGEQFF
J: TRBJ1-2; V: TRBV18; D: .; DNA: TGTGCCAGCTCACCACGCGGGTTCACGAACGATGGCTACACCTTC; CDR3: CASSPRGFTNDGYTF
J: TRBJ2-2; V: TRBV2; D: TRBD2; DNA: TGTGCCAGCAGAGTGACTAGCGGGGGGGCGCACACCGGGGAGCTGTTTTTT; CDR3: CASRVTSGGAHTGELFF
J: TRBJ1-1; V: TRBV5-1; D: .; DNA: TGCGCCAGCAGCTACGGGGAGAACACTGAAGCTTTCTTT; CDR3: CASSYGENTEAFF
J: TRBJ1-2; V: TRBV4-1; D: TRBD1; DNA: TGCGCCAGCAGCCAAGAACTTCGACAGGGCTATGGCTACACCTTC; CDR3: CASSQELRQGYGYTF
J: TRBJ2-1; V: TRBV29-1; D: .; DNA: TGCAGCGTTGAAGGGGACTTCGGTGAGCAGTTCTTC; CDR3: CSVEGDFGEQFF
J: TRBJ2-1; V: TRBV7-6; D: .; DNA: TGTGCCAGCAGCTTAGCCGCGTTCGGAGCCAATGAGCAGTTCTTC; CDR3: CASSLAAFGANEQFF
J: TRBJ2-3; V: TRBV7-9; D: TRBD2; DNA: TGTGCCAGCAGCCTGGGGGGGGGTTTGGATACGCAGTATTTT; CDR3: CASSLGGGLDTQYF
J: TRBJ2-2; V: TRBV5-1; D: .; DNA: TGCGCCAGCAGCTTTAGCGCGAACACCGGGGAGCTGTTTTTT; CDR3: CASSFSANTGELFF
J: TRBJ1-1; V: TRBV6-6; D: .; DNA: TGTGCCAGCAGTTACCGGAACACTGAAGCTTTCTTT; CDR3: CASSYRNTEAFF
J: TRBJ1-2; V: TRBV2; D: .; DNA: TGTGCCAGCAGTGAATGGCTCAGAACCTATGGCTACACCTTC; CDR3: CASSEWLRTYGYTF
J: TRBJ2-7; V: TRBV5-1; D: TRBD2; DNA: TGCGCCAGCAGCCTACTAGACCTGCGGGGGGAGCAGTACTTC; CDR3: CASSLLDLRGEQYF
J: TRBJ2-7; V: TRBV5-1; D: TRBD1; DNA: TGCGCCAGCAGCGGAGCTCCGGGACAGCCCTACGAGCAGTACTTC; CDR3: CASSGAPGQPYEQYF
J: TRBJ2-1; V: TRBV6-5; D: TRBD2; DNA: TGTGCCAGCAGTTACCACCCGGGGGAGGGCGACAATGAGCAGTTCTTC; CDR3: CASSYHPGEGDNEQFF
J: TRBJ2-5; V: TRBV27; D: .; DNA: TGTGCCAGCAGCCCGACTAGGGCAGTTGAGACCCAGTACTTC; CDR3: CASSPTRAVETQYF
J: TRBJ2-1; V: TRBV28; D: TRBD2; DNA: TGTGCCAGCAGAACTAGCGGGAGGGCCGGAAATGAGCAGTTCTTC; CDR3: CASRTSGRAGNEQFF
J: TRBJ2-1; V: TRBV7-8; D: TRBD2; DNA: TGTGCCAGCAGCCTTACCCAGGGTAGCGGGAGGAATGAGCAGTTCTTC; CDR3: CASSLTQGSGRNEQFF
J: TRBJ2-5; V: TRBV11-2; D: .; DNA: TGTGCCAGCAGCCTTTGGGGGGATCAAGAGACCCAGTACTTC; CDR3: CASSLWGDQETQYF
J: TRBJ1-2; V: TRBV23-1; D: TRBD1; DNA: TGCGCCAGCAGTAAGGGGGCGCCTGGCTACACCTTC; CDR3: CASSKGAPGYTF
J: TRBJ2-3; V: TRBV25-1; D: TRBD1; DNA: TGTGCCTCATGTCCGGGACAGGGGGCCGCAGATACGCAGTATTTT; CDR3: CASCPGQGAADTQYF
J: TRBJ1-1; V: TRBV9; D: .; DNA: TGTGCCAGCAGCCCAGGACAGTTGAACACTGAAGCTTTCTTT; CDR3: CASSPGQLNTEAFF
J: TRBJ2-1; V: TRBV19; D: .; DNA: TGTGCCAGTAGACTGGCAGGGGTCCTGTACAATGAGCAGTTCTTC; CDR3: CASRLAGVLYNEQFF
J: TRBJ1-6; V: TRBV6-1; D: .; DNA: TGTGCCAGCAGTGAGTCCGGGAATTCACCCCTCCACTTT; CDR3: CASSESGNSPLHF
J: TRBJ1-1; V: TRBV7-9; D: .; DNA: TGTGCCAGCAGCCCATGGGGCGCGACGAACACTGAAGCTTTCTTT; CDR3: CASSPWGATNTEAFF
J: TRBJ1-5; V: TRBV7-9; D: .; DNA: TGTGCCAGCAGCTCCGGGCAGGGGTCGAGCAATCAGCCCCAGCATTTT; CDR3: CASSSGQGSSNQPQHF
J: TRBJ2-5; V: TRBV5-1; D: TRBD2; DNA: TGCGCCAGCAGCTTGGGACTAGCGACCGAAGAGACCCAGTACTTC; CDR3: CASSLGLATEETQYF
J: TRBJ1-2; V: TRBV18; D: TRBD1; DNA: TGTGCCAGCTCCCTAGGAACAACGGGACAGGGCGGTGGCTACACCTTC; CDR3: CASSLGTTGQGGGYTF
J: TRBJ1-6; V: TRBV10-1; D: .; DNA: TGCGCCAGCAGTGAGTCGAAGGTTGTGGGGGGGGCGTGGAATTCACCCCTCCACTTT; CDR3: CASSESKVVGGAWNSPLHF
J: TRBJ1-4; V: TRBV27; D: .; DNA: TGTGCCAGCAGACCGGGAAGCCTTAATGAAAAACTGTTTTTT; CDR3: CASRPGSLNEKLFF
J: TRBJ1-6; V: TRBV9; D: TRBD1; DNA: TGTGCCAGCAGCGTAGGAGGACAGGGTGGCAATTCACCCCTCCACTTT; CDR3: CASSVGGQGGNSPLHF
J: TRBJ2-7; V: TRBV19; D: .; DNA: TGTGCCAGTAGTATGGGGGCAGGCATCTCCTACGAGCAGTACTTC; CDR3: CASSMGAGISYEQYF
J: TRBJ2-2; V: TRBV6-6; D: .; DNA: TGTGCCAGGAGCCTACGTGGTGCGAACACCGGGGAGCTGTTTTTT; CDR3: CARSLRGANTGELFF
J: TRBJ1-1; V: TRBV5-1; D: TRBD1; DNA: TGCGCCAGCAGCTTGGGCGGACAGGCTGAAGATTTCTTT; CDR3: CASSLGGQAEDFF
J: TRBJ1-1; V: TRBV11-3; D: .; DNA: TGTGCCAGCAGCCGACCGGGGAACACTGAAGCTTTCTTT; CDR3: CASSRPGNTEAFF
J: TRBJ1-2; V: TRBV6-1; D: TRBD1; DNA: TGTGCCAGCAGTGTATTTCCCCGGGACAGGACGGGCTACACCTTC; CDR3: CASSVFPRDRTGYTF
J: TRBJ2-1; V: TRBV28; D: TRBD1; DNA: TGTGCCAGCAGTTCCCCGGGACAGGGTCTTCGCAATGAGCAGTTCTTC; CDR3: CASSSPGQGLRNEQFF
J: TRBJ1-2; V: TRBV6-5; D: .; DNA: TGTGCCAGCAGTCACGACAGATCCTATGGCTACACCTTC; CDR3: CASSHDRSYGYTF
J: TRBJ1-2; V: TRBV6-5; D: TRBD1; DNA: TGTGCCAGCGGCCCGGGACAGGGGTATGGCTACACCTTC; CDR3: CASGPGQGYGYTF
J: TRBJ1-3; V: TRBV29-1; D: TRBD1; DNA: TGCAGCGTTGAGACAGGGTCCTCTGGAAACACCATATATTTT; CDR3: CSVETGSSGNTIYF
J: TRBJ2-5; V: TRBV6-8; D: .; DNA: TGTGCCAGCAGTGGGCCCTCTGAAAGGCCACAAGAGACCCAGTACTTC; CDR3: CASSGPSERPQETQYF